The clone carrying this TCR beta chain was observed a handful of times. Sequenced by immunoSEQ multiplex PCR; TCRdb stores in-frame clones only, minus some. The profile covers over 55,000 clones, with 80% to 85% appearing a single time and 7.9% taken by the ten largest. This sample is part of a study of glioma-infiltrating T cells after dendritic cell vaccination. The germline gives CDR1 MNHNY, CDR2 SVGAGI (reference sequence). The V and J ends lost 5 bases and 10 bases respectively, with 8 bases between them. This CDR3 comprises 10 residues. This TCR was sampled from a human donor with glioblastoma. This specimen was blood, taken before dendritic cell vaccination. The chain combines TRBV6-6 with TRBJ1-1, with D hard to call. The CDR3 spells CASSPGAAFF. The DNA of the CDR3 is TGTGCCAGCAGTCCCGGAGCAGCTTTCTTT.